This TCR beta chain is drawn from a study of T-cell memory formation after mild COVID-19. TCRdb re-called the 5' RACE reads through MiXCR, storing one row per CDR3 protein. Found here are 120,000 to 150,000 distinct CDR3 sequences, roughly a fifth of them singletons; the top ten hold about 2.3%. The sample was PBMCs or a T cell subset sorted from them (not recorded which). The receptor was isolated from an adult woman who had mild COVID-19 (a few samples of this study predate the infection). Cell type and time point are not known.

This chain's CDR3 is CASNPHVGTSLADEQFF. CDR3 coding DNA: TGTGCCAGCAACCCCCATGTCGGGACCTCTTTGGCCGATGAGCAGTTCTTC. The rearrangement uses TRBV9 and TRBJ2-1; possibly TRBD1 or TRBD2 for D (5 bases each). There are 17 residues in the CDR3. Trimming shortened V by 6 bases and J by 8 bases, and 27 bases separated the two germline ends. Germline CDR1 SGDLS, CDR2 YYNGEE.